This T cell receptor (beta chain) was retrieved from a study of blood T cell repertoires in COVID-19. Across the study: Whether acute or convalescent, the COVID-19 samples came from the United States, Italy and Spain. PBMCs, B-cell-depleted T cells, or T cells provided the cDNA or gDNA that made up the material.

Per the original data handling: Amplifying reference gene primers gave estimates of nucleated cell counts. The assay was immunoSEQ multiplex PCR, and TCRdb's table has in-frame clones only and misses some. V, J and clone size are taken as reported in that table, and D and trimming were inferred from the DNA itself. Of about 110,000 clones in the sample, about 86% are singletons; the top ten hold about 0.9%. Germline CDR1 is MDHEN and CDR2 is SYDVKM. V was pared by 7 bases and J by 3 bases, with 13 bases between. There are 15 residues in the CDR3. The sample taken for sequencing was peripheral blood. This chain connects TRBV28 to TRBJ1-6; TRBD1 is a possible D gene (5 bases). The source of this sequence is a woman in her forties or fifties with active or convalescent COVID-19. The chain's CDR3 is CASNEEGLYNSPLHF. CDR3 DNA sequence: TGTGCCAGCAATGAGGAGGGACTCTATAATTCACCCCTCCACTTT.